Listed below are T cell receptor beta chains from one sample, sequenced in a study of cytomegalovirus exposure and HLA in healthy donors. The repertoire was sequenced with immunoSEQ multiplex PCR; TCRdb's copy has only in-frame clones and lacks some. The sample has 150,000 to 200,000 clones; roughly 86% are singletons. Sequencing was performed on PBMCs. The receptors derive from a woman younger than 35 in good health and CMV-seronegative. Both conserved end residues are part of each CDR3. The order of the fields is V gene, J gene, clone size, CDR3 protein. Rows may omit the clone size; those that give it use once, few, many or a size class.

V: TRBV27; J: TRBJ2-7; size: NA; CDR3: CASSLLWGREYEQYF
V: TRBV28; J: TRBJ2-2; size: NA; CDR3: CASRGGYTGELFF
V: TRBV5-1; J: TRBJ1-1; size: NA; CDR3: CASSLMREVNTEAFF
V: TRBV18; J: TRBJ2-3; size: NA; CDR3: CASSIRDSTDTQYF
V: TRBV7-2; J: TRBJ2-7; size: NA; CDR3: CASSLVLGSYEQYF
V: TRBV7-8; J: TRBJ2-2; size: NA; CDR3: CASSLGSGRVGGELFF
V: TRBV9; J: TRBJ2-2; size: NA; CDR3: CASSVPWGQGLTNTGELFF
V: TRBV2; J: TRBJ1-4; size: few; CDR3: CASRSPRIPNEKLFF
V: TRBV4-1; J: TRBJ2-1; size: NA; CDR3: CASSPAFGEQFF
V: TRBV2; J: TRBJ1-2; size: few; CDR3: CASSDRGASYGYTF
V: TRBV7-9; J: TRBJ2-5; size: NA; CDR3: CASSSQGSQETQYF
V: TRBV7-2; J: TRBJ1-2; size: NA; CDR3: CASSGGATGFYGYTF
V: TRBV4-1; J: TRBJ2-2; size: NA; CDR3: CASSRDRVLDTGELFF
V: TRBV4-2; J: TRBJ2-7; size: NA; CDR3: CASSPPSRGRREQYF
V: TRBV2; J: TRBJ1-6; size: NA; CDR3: CASRGGPNSPLHF
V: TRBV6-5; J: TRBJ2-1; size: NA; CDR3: CASSSGVDEQFF
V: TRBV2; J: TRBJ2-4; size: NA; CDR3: CASSRTTGENIQYF